This TCR beta chain was recovered during a study of Graves' ophthalmopathy and Graves' hyperthyroidism (dated by TCRdb to 2016 to 2019). Describing the broader study: Peripheral blood was collected at initial diagnosis, prior to any treatment. To tell Graves' ophthalmopathy apart from Graves' hyperthyroidism, and to predict which patients would progress to ophthalmopathy, the study relied on TCR beta repertoire signatures. In total, 135 blood samples were TCR-sequenced: some 43 ophthalmopathy, some 75 hyperthyroidism and 17 hyperthyroidism-to-ophthalmopathy patients. To explore V-J signatures that separate ophthalmopathy from hyperthyroidism, a discovery set of about a hundred patients was enrolled, consisting of fewer than 45 with ophthalmopathy and some 59 with stable hyperthyroidism. An independent validation cohort comprised about 20 hyperthyroidism patients and over 15 patients who later progressed from hyperthyroidism to ophthalmopathy. In more than five hyperthyroidism patients, T-cell repertoires of thyroid tissue and blood were compared. Following sample collection, hyperthyroidism patients were given methimazole at a starting dose of 30 mg daily, and ophthalmopathy patients were given high-dose intravenous methylprednisolone. The approximately 100 discovery patients were randomly split 7:3 into training and test sets. Broader findings and caveats from the paper: Sample size was not statistically predetermined, and group allocation was not concealed from the investigators. Most expanded thyroid clonotypes with frequency above 0.001 were also detected in blood, suggesting blood repertoires may reflect the thyroid immune response. Ophthalmopathy was separated from stable hyperthyroidism by the 13-signature model with 85% to 90% sensitivity and less than 82% specificity in cross-validation and with 80%/75% in the test set. In validation, the model predicted ophthalmopathy progression with less than 71% sensitivity and approximately 72% specificity; some 13 predicted patients were CT-confirmed with GO in a median of 6.5 months.

At the junction V is shortened by 5 bases and J by 0 bases, with 13 bases in between. From the cysteine through the phenylalanine, the CDR3 covers 15 amino acids. Only the CDR3 DNA is retained, 45 bases long and in frame from the first base. In the germline V gene, CDR1 corresponds to MNHEY and CDR2 to SVGEGT. For repertoire sequencing, the TCR beta CDR3 regions were amplified from RNA transcripts. HTBI primers and the Qiagen OneStep RT-PCR kit were used in a first-round RT-PCR, which was followed by a second-round multiplex PCR, size selection and purification. Sequencing of the libraries was carried out on an Illumina HiSeq2000 in paired-end mode with 100 bp reads. In the original analysis: Reads were processed with SOAPnuke, discarding reads with adapters, uncalled bases, mean Phred below 15, or no exact constant-primer or identifier match. High-quality paired reads were merged with COPE v1.2.5. Clonotypes were defined as unique nucleotide sequences and were aligned to IMGT TRB V, D and J references using MiTCR v1.1. The analysis was limited to V-J combinations with a frequency above 0.0001, which together covered over 98% of repertoires. For each V-J combination, a TCR clonal expansion and chaos score was defined as F50 clonal expansion divided by the chaos observed in the TCRdist matrix. Welch's t-statistics and random forest were used to reduce features to about a dozen V-J combinations, which were fed into a naive Bayes classifier. The Morisita-Horn index was used to measure how similar the thyroid and blood repertoires were. The public reads were reprocessed in TCRdb via fastp at Q25 and MiXCR, keeping in-frame beta chains. Duplicate CDR3 protein sequences are folded into a single record with the most common DNA and genes. It is TCRdb's table, rather than the study itself, that gives the V and J calls and clone size. This sample is represented by a few hundred thousand distinct CDR3 sequences; roughly 15% of them were singletons. The ten top clones hold 5.5% to 7% of the sample.

A patient counted as having stable hyperthyroidism if there was no progression to ophthalmopathy within 18 months of follow-up. Patients with hyperthyroidism were aged 18 to 65 years, had been newly diagnosed, and had a disease duration of less than 2 months. Patients were excluded if they had other autoimmune diseases, uncontrolled infections, pregnancy or lactation. Diagnosis was based on clinical symptoms, serum thyroxine, TRAb, thyroid ultrasound and orbital computed tomography. PBMCs were isolated from 10 ml of fresh peripheral blood by Ficoll-Paque density gradient centrifugation. Trizol reagent was used to extract the total RNA, and its quality was then checked on an Agilent 2100 Bioanalyzer. At least ten counts were recorded for this clonotype. Its antigen has not been determined. Base-call qualities are not available, and no considerably larger clone is one nucleotide away.

The chain uses TRBV6-2 or TRBV6-3 and TRBJ1-2; the D gene is unclear. Input material: peripheral blood. This clonotype originated in a woman between 18 and 29 years old with stable Graves' hyperthyroidism. Donor details come from another sample of the same person, matched by shared clones. The CDR3 region reads CASSPAGRSNYGYTF. The bases read TGTGCCAGCAGTCCCGCGGGCAGATCTAACTATGGCTACACCTTC.